This T cell receptor (beta chain) was sequenced for a study of blood T cells in healthy people across ages. Each donor was a healthy Caucasian individual from Russia, aged roughly 6 to 90. Extraction of total RNA produced a minimum of 5.5 micrograms from each sample. Together with a sample-barcoded 5' primer, a J-beta primer mix was included in a second PCR lasting 7 to 11 cycles. TCRdb used MiXCR to reprocess the 5' RACE reads, holding one entry per CDR3 protein. The profile shows about 1 million distinct CDR3 sequences, less than 25% of them singletons. This CDR3 spans 18 amino acids. Germline V gives CDR1 ENHRY, CDR2 SYGVKD. J lost 0 bases, V lost 7 bases, and 6 bases had no gene match. In addition, the sample was reused for a study of T cells of mothers and their children.

The rearrangement joins TRBV10-3 to TRBJ2-6, with TRBD2 matching over 13 bases. Sequencing input: blood. The receptor was derived from a girl aged 2 to 9 in good health. CDR3 DNA: TGTGCCATCAACCTCGGACTAGCGGGGGTCTCTGGGGCCAACGTCCTGACTTTC. It codes for CAINLGLAGVSGANVLTF.